The T cell receptor (beta chain) under discussion was sequenced for a study of regulatory T cells in long-lasting Graves disease. Study-wide findings and caveats: Repertoires from persistent disease leaned toward TRBV28, TRBJ1-2 and TRBJ2-5.

A note on this clonotype: What it recognizes is unknown. A single base is all that separates this from a far larger clone, so a read error is likely. In this CDR3 the conserved last residue, phenylalanine or tryptophan, is missing, so a read error is likely.

Time point meaning: newly diagnosed GD, antithyroid drugs for less than 3 months. Extracted RNA from PBMCs served as the source of the TCR library. Sequencing libraries for TCR beta were prepared with iRepertoire HTBI primers and Arm-PCR of CDR3 regions. Original processing notes: Identification yielded approximately 66 TRBV and around 15 TRBJ segments across samples. TCRdb passed the multiplex PCR reads through MiXCR, listing each CDR3 protein once. The V and J calls come from TCRdb's annotation, not from the publication. The sample comprises fewer than 500,000 distinct CDR3 sequences, around 15% of which are singletons, and approximately 12% rests with the top ten. The V end lost 0 bases, the J end lost 4 bases, and 15 bases lay between the germline ends. The CDR3 totals 16 residues. Germline-derived CDR1 and CDR2 are SGHNT and YENEEA. These records were also assigned to another study, of T cells in Graves' hyperthyroidism and ophthalmopathy. That source reports: Researchers barred patients who had uncontrolled infection, other autoimmune disease, pregnancy or lactation.

The sequencing used peripheral blood mononuclear cells (PBMCs), collected at new diagnosis, from a patient treated with antithyroid drugs. This TCR was recovered from a man aged 40-55 years with Graves disease. V is TRBV11-3 and J is TRBJ2-5; unclear D gene. The CDR3 is CASSLDPTPRRETQYL. As DNA, the CDR3 is TGTGCCAGCAGCTTAGACCCCACCCCGAGGCGAGAGACCCAGTACCTC.